This T cell receptor (beta chain) was identified in a study of CD8 T cells in ankylosing spondylitis. General study findings and limits: With a CD8+ phenotype, disease-linked clones were relatively rare in peripheral blood.

TCRdb itself ran the 5' RACE reads through MiXCR, one entry per CDR3 protein. The sample records 150,000 to 200,000 distinct CDR3 sequences, 10% to 15% being singletons. Trimming removed 6 bases from V and 5 bases from J; junction bases left unmatched: 10. The CDR3 sequence is 15 residues long. Germline CDR1 DFQATT, CDR2 SNEGSKA (reference sequence). This clonotype was counted between two and nine times. Its antigen is undetermined. Sequencing used blood, either unsorted or a sorted T cell fraction (not recorded which). The chain links TRBV20-1 to TRBJ2-1; 10 bases map to TRBD2. The TCR sequence derives from a female donor with ankylosing spondylitis or in good health (not recorded which). The CDR3 loop reads CSACSSGSSHNEQFF. CDR3 in DNA: TGCAGTGCATGTTCTAGCGGGAGCTCACACAATGAGCAGTTCTTC.